This TCR beta chain was obtained from a study of T cell repertoires in aging, cancer and after chemotherapy. About the study: Donor ages fell into six groups from 30 or younger up to 70 or older.

This clonotype was detected a few times. Amplification of TCR beta used genomic DNA extracted from peripheral blood. Multiplex touch-down PCR with TRB-A/B primers amplified rearranged V-D-J TRB sequences. TCRdb re-analysed the multiplex PCR reads in MiXCR, keeping a single row per CDR3 protein. This sample has approximately 1,700 distinct CDR3 sequences, with around 33% found just once. Source material: blood. The sequence came from a human donor with a solid tumor.

The CDR3 DNA follows: TGCAGTGCCCCCCCCAGGGGGCGAGAGACCCAGTACTTC. Its translation: CSAPPRGRETQYF. The V call is TRBV20-1, the J call TRBJ2-5; 8 positions match TRBD1. Germline trimming cut 6 bases from V and 4 bases from J; bases unmatched to any gene: 7. The V gene's germline CDR1 is DFQATT and CDR2 SNEGSKA (reference sequence). The CDR3 is 13 amino acids.